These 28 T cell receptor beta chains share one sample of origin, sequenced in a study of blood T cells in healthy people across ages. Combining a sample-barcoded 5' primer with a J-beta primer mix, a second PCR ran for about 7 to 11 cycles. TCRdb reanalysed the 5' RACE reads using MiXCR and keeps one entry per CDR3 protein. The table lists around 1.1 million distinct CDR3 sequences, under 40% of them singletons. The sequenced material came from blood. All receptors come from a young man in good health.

CDR3 protein: CSARDADRGNTIYF. In DNA, the CDR3 is TGCAGTGCTAGAGACGCCGATAGGGGGAACACCATATATTTT. The chain carries TRBV20-1 and TRBJ1-3; the D gene is possibly TRBD1 (6 bases). CDR1 is DFQATT and CDR2 is SNEGSKA in the germline V gene (reference sequence). The CDR3 runs to 14 residues. V was shortened by 0 bases and J by 7 bases, with 13 bases between the two germline ends.

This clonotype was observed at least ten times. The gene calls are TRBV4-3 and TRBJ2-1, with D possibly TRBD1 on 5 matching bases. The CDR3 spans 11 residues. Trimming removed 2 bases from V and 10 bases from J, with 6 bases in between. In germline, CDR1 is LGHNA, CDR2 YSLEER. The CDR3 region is CASSQQGEQFF. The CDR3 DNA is TGCGCCAGCAGCCAACAGGGAGAGCAGTTCTTC.

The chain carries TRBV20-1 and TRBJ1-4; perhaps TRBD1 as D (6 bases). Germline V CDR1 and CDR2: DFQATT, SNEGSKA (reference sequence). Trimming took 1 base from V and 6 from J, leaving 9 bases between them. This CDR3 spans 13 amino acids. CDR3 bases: TGCAGTGCTAGAGTCAGGGGAGATGAAAAACTGTTTTTT. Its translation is CSARVRGDEKLFF.

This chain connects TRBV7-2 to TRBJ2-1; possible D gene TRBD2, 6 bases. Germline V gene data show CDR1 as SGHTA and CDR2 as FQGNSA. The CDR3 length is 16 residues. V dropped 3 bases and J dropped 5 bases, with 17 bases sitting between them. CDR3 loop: CASSLGLAGPHNEQFF. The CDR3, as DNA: TGTGCCAGCAGCTTGGGGTTGGCGGGGCCCCACAATGAGCAGTTCTTC.

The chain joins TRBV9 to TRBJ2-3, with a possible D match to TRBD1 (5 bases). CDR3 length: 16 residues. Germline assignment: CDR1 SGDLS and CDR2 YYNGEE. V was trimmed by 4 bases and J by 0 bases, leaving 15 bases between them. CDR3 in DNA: TGTGCCAGCAGCCCTCAGGGAAGCACTAGCACAGATACGCAGTATTTT. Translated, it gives CASSPQGSTSTDTQYF.

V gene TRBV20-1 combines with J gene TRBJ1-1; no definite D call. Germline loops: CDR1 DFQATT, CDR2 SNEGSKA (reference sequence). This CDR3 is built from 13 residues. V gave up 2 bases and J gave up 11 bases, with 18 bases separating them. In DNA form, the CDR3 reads TGCAGTGCTAGAAATGTGCAGGTCGAAGTGGCTTTCTTT. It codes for CSARNVQVEVAFF.

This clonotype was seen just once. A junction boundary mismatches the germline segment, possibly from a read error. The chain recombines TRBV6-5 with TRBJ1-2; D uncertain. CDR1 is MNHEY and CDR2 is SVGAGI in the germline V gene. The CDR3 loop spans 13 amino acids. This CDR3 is CASTDGLMGGHTF. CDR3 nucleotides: TGTGCCAGCACCGACGGACTGATGGGTGGCCACACCTTC.

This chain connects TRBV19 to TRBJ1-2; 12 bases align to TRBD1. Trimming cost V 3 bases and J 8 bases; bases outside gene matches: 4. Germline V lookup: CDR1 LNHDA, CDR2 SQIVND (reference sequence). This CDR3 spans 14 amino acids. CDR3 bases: TGTGCCAGTAGTATTACCGGGACAGGGGGCGGCTACACCTTC. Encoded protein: CASSITGTGGGYTF.

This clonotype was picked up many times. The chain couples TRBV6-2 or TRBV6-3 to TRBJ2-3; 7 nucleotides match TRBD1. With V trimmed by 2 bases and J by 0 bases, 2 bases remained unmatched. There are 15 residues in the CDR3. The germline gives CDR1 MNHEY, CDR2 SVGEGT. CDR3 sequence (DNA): TGTGCCAGCAGTTACGGGACAGAGAGCACAGATACGCAGTATTTT. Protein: CASSYGTESTDTQYF.

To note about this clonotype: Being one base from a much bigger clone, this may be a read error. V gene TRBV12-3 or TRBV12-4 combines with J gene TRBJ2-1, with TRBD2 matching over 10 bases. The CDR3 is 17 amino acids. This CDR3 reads CASSSPGLAESYSEQFF. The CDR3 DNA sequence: TGTGCCAGCAGTTCCCCCGGACTAGCGGAATCCTACAGTGAGCAGTTCTTC.

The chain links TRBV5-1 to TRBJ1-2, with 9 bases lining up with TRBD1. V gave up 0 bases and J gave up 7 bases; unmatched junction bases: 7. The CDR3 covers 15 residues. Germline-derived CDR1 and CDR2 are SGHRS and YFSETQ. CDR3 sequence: CASSLGDRVSVGYTF. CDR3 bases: TGCGCCAGCAGCTTGGGGGACAGGGTTTCAGTTGGCTACACCTTC.

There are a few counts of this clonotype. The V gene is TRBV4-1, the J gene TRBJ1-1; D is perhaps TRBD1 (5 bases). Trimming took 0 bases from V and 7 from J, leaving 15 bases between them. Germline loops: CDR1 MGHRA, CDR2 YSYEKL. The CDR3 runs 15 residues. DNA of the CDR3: TGCGCCAGCAGCCAAGAAGCTTTCGCCAGGGATGAAGCTTTCTTT. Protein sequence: CASSQEAFARDEAFF.

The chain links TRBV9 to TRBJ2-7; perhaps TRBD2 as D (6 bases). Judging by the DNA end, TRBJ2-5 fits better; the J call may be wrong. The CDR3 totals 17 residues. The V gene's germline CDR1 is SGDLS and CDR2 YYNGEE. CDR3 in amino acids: CASSVGETAGRRETQYF. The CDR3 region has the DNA TGTGCCAGCAGCGTAGGGGAAACGGCGGGGCGACGAGAGACCCAGTACTTC.

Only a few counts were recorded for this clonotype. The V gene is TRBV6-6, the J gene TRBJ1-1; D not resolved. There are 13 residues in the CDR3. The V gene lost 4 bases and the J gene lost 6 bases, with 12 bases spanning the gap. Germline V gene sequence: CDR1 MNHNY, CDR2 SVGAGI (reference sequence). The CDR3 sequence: CASSSPADAEAFF. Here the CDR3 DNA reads TGTGCCAGCAGTTCCCCTGCGGATGCTGAAGCTTTCTTT.

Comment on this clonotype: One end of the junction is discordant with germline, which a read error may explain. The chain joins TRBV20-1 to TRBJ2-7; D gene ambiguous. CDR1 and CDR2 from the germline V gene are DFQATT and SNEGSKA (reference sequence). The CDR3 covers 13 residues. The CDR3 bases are TGCAGTGCTAGAGATAAGGTGGCCTATGAGCAGTACTTC. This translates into CSARDKVAYEQYF.

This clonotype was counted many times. DNA of the CDR3: TGTGCCAGCAGCTTAGGTGCGACTGGGGAAGCTTTCTTT. Protein product: CASSLGATGEAFF. The V and J genes are TRBV7-8 and TRBJ1-1, with D hard to call. The CDR3 is 13 residues long. The germline V and J ends were trimmed by 1 base and 8 bases, with 11 bases remaining between them. Per germline, CDR1 SGHVS and CDR2 FQNEAQ.

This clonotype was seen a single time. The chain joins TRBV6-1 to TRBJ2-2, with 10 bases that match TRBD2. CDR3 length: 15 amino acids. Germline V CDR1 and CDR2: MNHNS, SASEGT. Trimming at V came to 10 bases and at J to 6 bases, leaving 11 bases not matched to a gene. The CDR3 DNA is TGTGCCACCTTTCCGGGACTAGCGAAGTCCGGGGAGCTGTTTTTT. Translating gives CATFPGLAKSGELFF.

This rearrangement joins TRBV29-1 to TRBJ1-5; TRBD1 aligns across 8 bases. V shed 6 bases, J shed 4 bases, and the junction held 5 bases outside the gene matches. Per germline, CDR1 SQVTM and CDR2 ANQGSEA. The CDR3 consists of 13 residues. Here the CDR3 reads CSVAGGANQPQHF. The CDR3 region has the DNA TGCAGCGTCGCAGGGGGCGCGAATCAGCCCCAGCATTTT.

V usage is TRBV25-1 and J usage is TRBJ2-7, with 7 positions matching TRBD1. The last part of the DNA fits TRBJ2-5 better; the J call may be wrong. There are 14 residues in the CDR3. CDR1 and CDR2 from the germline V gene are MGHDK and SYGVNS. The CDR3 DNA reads TGTGCCAGCAGTGAGACAGGGCTGATCGGGACCCAGTACTTC. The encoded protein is CASSETGLIGTQYF.

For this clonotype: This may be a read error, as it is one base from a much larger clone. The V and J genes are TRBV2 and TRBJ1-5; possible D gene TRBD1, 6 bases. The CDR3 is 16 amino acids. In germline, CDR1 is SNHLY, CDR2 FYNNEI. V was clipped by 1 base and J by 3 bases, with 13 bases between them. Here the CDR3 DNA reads TGTGCCAGCAGTGAAGGGACAGCCCTTCTCAATCAGCCCCAGCATTTT. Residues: CASSEGTALLNQPQHF. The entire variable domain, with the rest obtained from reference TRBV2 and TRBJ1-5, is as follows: EPEVTQTPSHQVTQMGQEVILRCVPISNHLYFYWYRQILGQKVEFLVSFYNNEISEKSEIFDDQFSVERPDGSNFTLKIRSTKLEDSAMYFCASSEGTALLNQPQHFGDGTRLSIL.

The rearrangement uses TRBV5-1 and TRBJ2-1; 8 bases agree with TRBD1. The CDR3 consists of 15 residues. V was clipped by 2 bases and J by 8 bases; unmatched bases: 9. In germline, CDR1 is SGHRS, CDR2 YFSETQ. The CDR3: CASSFGQGGVYEQFF. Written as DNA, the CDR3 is TGCGCCAGCAGCTTCGGACAGGGTGGGGTTTATGAGCAGTTCTTC.

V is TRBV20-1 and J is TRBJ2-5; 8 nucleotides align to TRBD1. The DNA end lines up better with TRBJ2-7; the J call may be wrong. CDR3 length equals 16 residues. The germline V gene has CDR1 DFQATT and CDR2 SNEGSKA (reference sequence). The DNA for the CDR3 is TGCAGTGCTAGAGATGCTGTTCCGACAGGGGCCTACGAGCAGTACTTC. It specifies CSARDAVPTGAYEQYF.

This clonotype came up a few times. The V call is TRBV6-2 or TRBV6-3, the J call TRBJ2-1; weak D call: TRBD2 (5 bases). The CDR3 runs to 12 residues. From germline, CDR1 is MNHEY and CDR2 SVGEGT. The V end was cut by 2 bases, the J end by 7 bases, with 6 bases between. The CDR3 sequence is CASSYPGNEQFF. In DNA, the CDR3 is TGTGCCAGCAGTTACCCGGGGAATGAGCAGTTCTTC.

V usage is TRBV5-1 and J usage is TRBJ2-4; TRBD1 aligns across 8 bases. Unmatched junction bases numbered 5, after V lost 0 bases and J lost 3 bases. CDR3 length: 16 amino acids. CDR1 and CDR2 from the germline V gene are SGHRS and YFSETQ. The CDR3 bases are TGCGCCAGCAGCTTGGGACAGGGGCTCGTCAAAAACATTCAGTACTTC. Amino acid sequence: CASSLGQGLVKNIQYF.

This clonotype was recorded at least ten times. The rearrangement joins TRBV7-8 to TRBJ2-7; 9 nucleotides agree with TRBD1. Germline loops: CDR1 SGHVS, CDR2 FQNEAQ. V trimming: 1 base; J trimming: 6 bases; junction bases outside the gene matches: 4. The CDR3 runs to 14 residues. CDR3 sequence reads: CASSLVGQGSEQYF. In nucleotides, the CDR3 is TGTGCCAGCAGCTTAGTTGGACAGGGGAGCGAGCAGTACTTC.

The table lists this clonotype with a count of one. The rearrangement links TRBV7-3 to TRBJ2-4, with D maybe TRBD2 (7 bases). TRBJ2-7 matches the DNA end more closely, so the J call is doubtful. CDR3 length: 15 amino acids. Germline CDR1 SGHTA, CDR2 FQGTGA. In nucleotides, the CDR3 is TGTGCCAGCAGCCCCGAGAAGGGGGGACTACGCGAGCAGTACTTC. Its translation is CASSPEKGGLREQYF.

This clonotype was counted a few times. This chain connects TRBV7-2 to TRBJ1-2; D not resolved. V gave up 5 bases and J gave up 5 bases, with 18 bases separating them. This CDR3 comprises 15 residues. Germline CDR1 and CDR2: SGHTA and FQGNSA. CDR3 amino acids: CASSRMDRIGYGYTF. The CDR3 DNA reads TGTGCCAGCAGCCGAATGGATAGGATAGGGTATGGCTACACCTTC.

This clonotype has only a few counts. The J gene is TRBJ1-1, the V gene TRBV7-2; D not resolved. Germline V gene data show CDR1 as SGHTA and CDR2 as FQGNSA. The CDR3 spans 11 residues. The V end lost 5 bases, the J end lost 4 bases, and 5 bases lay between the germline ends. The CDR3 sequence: CASSTSTEAFF. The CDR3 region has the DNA TGTGCCAGCAGCACGAGCACTGAAGCTTTCTTT.